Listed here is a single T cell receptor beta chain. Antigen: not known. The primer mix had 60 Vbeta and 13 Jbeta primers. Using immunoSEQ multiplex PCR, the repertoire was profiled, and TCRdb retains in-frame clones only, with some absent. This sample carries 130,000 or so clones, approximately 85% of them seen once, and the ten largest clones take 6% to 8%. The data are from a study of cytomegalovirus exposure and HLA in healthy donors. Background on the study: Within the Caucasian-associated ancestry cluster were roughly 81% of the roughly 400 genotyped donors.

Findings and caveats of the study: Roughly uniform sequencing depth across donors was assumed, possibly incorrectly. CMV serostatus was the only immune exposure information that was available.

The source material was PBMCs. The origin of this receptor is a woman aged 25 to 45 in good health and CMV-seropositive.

The CDR3 is CASSGALAEKLFF. CDR3 DNA sequence: TGTGCCAGCAGTGGGGCCCTCGCCGAAAAACTGTTTTTT. The chain carries TRBV2 and TRBJ1-4; no clear D gene. In germline, CDR1 is SNHLY, CDR2 FYNNEI. The V gene lost 4 bases and the J gene lost 8 bases, with 11 bases spanning the gap. CDR3 size: 13 residues.